This T cell receptor beta chain was captured in a study of T cell clonality in common variable immunodeficiency. Germline assignment: CDR1 LNHDA and CDR2 SQIVND (reference sequence). There are 14 residues in the CDR3. With 5 bases clipped from V and 5 bases from J, the junction kept 7 bases outside the gene matches. The data were produced by immunoSEQ multiplex PCR, yet TCRdb's version contains in-frame clones alone and is incomplete. The sample has tens of thousands of clones, none seen only once. The sample holds many counts of this clone. From the germline J gene comes the end of the CDR3, since the read stops 3 residues before it.

The receptor was derived from a person aged 18 to 75 in good health. The chain employs TRBV19 and TRBJ2-7; TRBD1 aligns across 9 bases. Specimen: peripheral blood mononuclear cells. CDR3 DNA, as far as it was read: TGTGCCAGTAGTGTACAGGGGGCGGTGAACGAG. Its translation: CASSVQGAVNE. The full-length CDR3 reads as CASSVQGAVNEQYF.